The 26 T cell receptor beta chains in this list originate from one sample, sequenced in a study of shared clonotypes between healthy human individuals. TCRdb's table, derived via immunoSEQ multiplex PCR, lists solely in-frame clones and lacks some. The sample includes approximately 2,200,000 clones, approximately 94% seen only once; the top ten take 1.5% to 2%. The naive CD8 fraction comprised CD45RO-negative cells positively selected for CCR7 and excluded terminally differentiated effector memory CD45RA+ cells. Sequenced input: naive CD8+ T cells from PBMCs. Receptors were obtained from a man younger than 35 in good health. Some clones in this sample may be carry-over from other donors' samples.

This chain connects TRBV5-1 to TRBJ2-3, with TRBD2 matching over 15 bases. Germline assignment: CDR1 SGHRS and CDR2 YFSETQ. The CDR3 length is 17 residues. Trimming cost V 6 bases and J 4 bases; bases outside gene matches: 9. The CDR3 region has the DNA TGCGCCAGCACCCCAGGACTAGCGGGAGGGCCTGCAGATACGCAGTATTTT. This codes for CASTPGLAGGPADTQYF.

Remarks on this clone: At the DNA level, this CDR3 is encoded by other sequences in the same sample as well. The rearrangement joins TRBV28 to TRBJ2-7; 10 bases fit TRBD1. Germline V gene sequence: CDR1 MDHEN, CDR2 SYDVKM. Germline trimming cut 5 bases from V and 4 bases from J; bases unmatched to any gene: 5. The CDR3 contains 14 residues. As DNA, the CDR3 is TGTGCCAGCAGTCCATGGACAGGGGGATACGAGCAGTACTTC. Translation gives CASSPWTGGYEQYF.

The V and J genes are TRBV5-1 and TRBJ2-5; D is possibly TRBD1 or TRBD2 (5 bases each). Germline V lookup: CDR1 SGHRS, CDR2 YFSETQ. V lost 0 bases and J lost 4, with 16 bases in between. The CDR3 covers 16 residues. This chain's CDR3 is CASSLAARPGAETQYF. The CDR3 nucleotides read TGCGCCAGCAGCTTGGCGGCCCGACCCGGGGCAGAGACCCAGTACTTC.

A single count supports this clone. The chain uses TRBV9 and TRBJ2-5, with TRBD2 identical over 9 bases. The CDR3 extends over 16 amino acids. With 3 bases clipped from V and 0 bases from J, the junction kept 6 bases outside the gene matches. Per the germline V gene, CDR1 is SGDLS and CDR2 is YYNGEE. The CDR3 nucleotides are TGTGCCAGCAGCGAGGGGACTAGCTGGTACCAAGAGACCCAGTACTTC. Translated, it gives CASSEGTSWYQETQYF.

This chain links TRBV10-3 with TRBJ2-1; 13 nucleotides match TRBD2. From germline, CDR1 is ENHRY and CDR2 SYGVKD. J gave up 8 bases and V 3 bases, and 13 bases lay outside the gene matches. This CDR3 has 18 residues. CDR3 DNA sequence: TGTGCCATCAGTGATGGGACTAGCGGGGCCCCCTGGGGAGATGAGCAGTTCTTC. Residues: CAISDGTSGAPWGDEQFF.

The chain employs TRBV4-1 and TRBJ2-1; tentative D call: TRBD2 (6 bases). Germline V gene lookup returns CDR1 MGHRA and CDR2 YSYEKL. The V gene lost 4 bases and the J gene lost 3 bases, with 22 bases spanning the gap. This CDR3 has 18 amino acids. The CDR3 DNA is TGCGCCAGCAGCCGGGTCACTGGGGTCGGGACTCACTACAATGAGCAGTTCTTC. It translates to CASSRVTGVGTHYNEQFF.

This sequence joins TRBV29-1 and TRBJ2-1; 8 nucleotides match TRBD2. Germline CDR1 SQVTM, CDR2 ANQGSEA. V gave up 2 bases and J gave up 8 bases; unmatched junction bases: 8. The CDR3 totals 14 residues. Here the CDR3 DNA reads TGCAGCGTTGAATCGCGGGAGGTCGGCTATGAGCAGTTCTTC. It encodes CSVESREVGYEQFF.

The chain carries TRBV9 and TRBJ1-1; the match to TRBD1 covers 8 bases. Germline CDR1 SGDLS, CDR2 YYNGEE. The CDR3 extends over 15 amino acids. V trimming: 2 bases; J trimming: 1 base; junction bases outside the gene matches: 4. CDR3 protein: CASSVEDRANTEAFF. The CDR3 DNA follows: TGTGCCAGCAGCGTTGAGGACAGGGCGAACACTGAAGCTTTCTTT.

This clone was picked up one time. The chain joins TRBV5-6 to TRBJ2-3; 9 nucleotides match TRBD1. J was trimmed by 4 bases and V by 0 bases; bases with no gene match: 9. The CDR3 is 17 residues long. Per the germline V gene, CDR1 is SGHDT and CDR2 is YYEEEE. The CDR3 bases are TGTGCCAGCAGCTTGGCTACTACAGGGGGCATGGCAGATACGCAGTATTTT. This translates into CASSLATTGGMADTQYF.

The chain carries TRBV30 and TRBJ1-1; 7 bases are a match to TRBD1. The CDR3 extends over 15 amino acids. V lost 5 bases, J lost 8 bases, and 17 bases stayed unmatched. In germline, CDR1 is GTSNPN, CDR2 SVGIG (reference sequence). The CDR3 is CAWLKPPTGTAEAFF. Written as DNA, the CDR3 is TGTGCCTGGTTAAAACCTCCTACCGGGACAGCAGAAGCTTTCTTT.

As concerns this clone: Other DNA sequences within the sample encode an identical CDR3. The chain recombines TRBV5-4 with TRBJ2-2; D unresolved. Germline V gene data show CDR1 as SGHNT and CDR2 as YYREEE (reference sequence). This CDR3 has 11 residues. Deletions cut 2 bases from V and 6 bases from J, with 2 bases between. The CDR3 nucleotides are TGTGCCAGCAGCTTTTCCGGGGAGCTGTTTTTT. Translated: CASSFSGELFF.

The gene calls are TRBV30 and TRBJ1-2; tentative D call: TRBD1 (5 bases). This CDR3 has 15 residues. Germline loops: CDR1 GTSNPN, CDR2 SVGIG (reference sequence). Trimming removed 5 bases at V and 2 bases at J, with 18 bases between. Here the CDR3 reads CAWDARVQGNYGYTF. The CDR3 bases are TGTGCCTGGGACGCCCGAGTCCAGGGAAACTATGGCTACACCTTC.

The rearrangement uses TRBV9 and TRBJ1-2, with D possibly being TRBD1 (5 bases). The CDR3 spans 14 residues. CDR1 is SGDLS, CDR2 YYNGEE, per germline. The V end lost 0 bases, the J end lost 3 bases, and 9 bases lay between the germline ends. In DNA form, the CDR3 reads TGTGCCAGCAGCGTAGGCAGGGTAGACTATGGCTACACCTTC. It translates to CASSVGRVDYGYTF.

The chain is built from TRBV4-2 and TRBJ2-1, with TRBD2 matching 15 bases. Germline assignment: CDR1 LGHNA and CDR2 YNFKEQ. Unmatched junction bases numbered 4, after V lost 0 bases and J lost 7 bases. This CDR3 spans 17 amino acids. The CDR3 here is CASSQEYGLAGGNEQFF. In DNA, the CDR3 is TGTGCCAGCAGCCAAGAATACGGACTAGCGGGGGGGAATGAGCAGTTCTTC.

The chain uses TRBV19 and TRBJ1-1, with a weak D call TRBD1 (5 bases). With 9 bases removed from V and 10 bases from J, the gap between germline ends came to 24 bases. This CDR3 spans 14 amino acids. The germline V gene has CDR1 LNHDA and CDR2 SQIVND (reference sequence). The CDR3 loop reads CASSLRAAGTGAFF. The CDR3 DNA is TGTGCCAGCTCCCTGCGGGCAGCCGGGACGGGAGCTTTCTTT.

This clone was found once. The chain is built from TRBV27 and TRBJ2-7, with D possibly matching TRBD2 (6 bases). Germline values: CDR1 MNHEY, CDR2 SMNVEV (reference sequence). Trimming cost V 5 bases and J 3 bases, with 11 bases left between them. The CDR3 loop spans 13 amino acids. The CDR3 here is CASSITSHYEQYF. The DNA of the CDR3 is TGTGCCAGCAGTATAACTAGCCACTACGAGCAGTACTTC.

The CDR3 nucleotides are TGCGCCAGCAGCCAACTCCGGGACAACTACGAGCAGTACTTC. This translates into CASSQLRDNYEQYF. The chain joins TRBV4-1 to TRBJ2-7, with D perhaps TRBD1 (6 bases). Trimming shortened V by 2 bases and J by 3 bases, and 11 bases separated the two germline ends. The CDR3 is 14 residues long. CDR1 is MGHRA and CDR2 is YSYEKL in the germline V gene.

The chain links TRBV27 to TRBJ2-7, with TRBD1 matching over 8 bases. Losses at the gene ends were 2 bases for V and 2 bases for J; bases not matched to a gene: 11. The CDR3 length is 17 residues. Germline lookup yields CDR1 MNHEY and CDR2 SMNVEV (reference sequence). The CDR3 loop reads CASSLPSTGGRPYEQYF. The CDR3 DNA follows: TGTGCCAGCAGTTTACCTTCTACAGGGGGGCGACCCTACGAGCAGTACTTC.

J is TRBJ2-7 and V is TRBV7-3; weak D call: TRBD1 (6 bases). V shed 5 bases and J shed 1 base, with 12 bases lying between them. This CDR3 is 14 amino acids long. Germline V gives CDR1 SGHTA, CDR2 FQGTGA. The CDR3 DNA is TGTGCCAGCAGCCCCGAGGACAGTTCCTACGAGCAGTACTTC. Translated, it gives CASSPEDSSYEQYF.

This rearrangement joins TRBV11-2 to TRBJ1-2, with TRBD1 identical over 8 bases. The CDR3 runs to 15 residues. J lost 6 bases, V lost 0 bases, and 6 bases had no gene match. The germline V gene encodes CDR1 SGHAT and CDR2 FQNNGV. The CDR3 DNA reads TGTGCCAGCAGCTTAGATCAGGGGGCAGCCGATGGCTACACCTTC. Translating gives CASSLDQGAADGYTF.

This chain uses TRBV10-3 with TRBJ1-2; 9 nucleotides align to TRBD1. The length of the CDR3 is 14 residues. Germline CDR1 reads ENHRY; CDR2 reads SYGVKD. After removal of 5 bases from V and 4 bases from J, the junction contained 5 bases not matched to a gene. The CDR3 coding sequence is TGTGCCATCAGTAGGGCGGACAGGGGCTATGGCTACACCTTC. Residues: CAISRADRGYGYTF.

The CDR3 DNA reads TGTGCCAGCAGCACCCACTCTGGGGCCAACGTCCTGACTTTC. Its protein product is CASSTHSGANVLTF. This rearrangement joins TRBV21-1 to TRBJ2-6; the table's D call, TRBD1, has no DNA check behind it. TRBV21-1 is reported as a pseudogene. There are 14 residues in the CDR3.

This rearrangement joins TRBV10-3 to TRBJ2-5, with D possibly TRBD1 on 7 matching bases. The CDR3 runs to 14 residues. The V and J ends lost 10 bases and 2 bases respectively, with 17 bases between them. Germline CDR1 reads ENHRY; CDR2 reads SYGVKD. The CDR3 sequence is CATIAGQYQETQYF. The DNA for the CDR3 is TGTGCCACCATCGCGGGACAGTATCAAGAGACCCAGTACTTC.

The V and J genes are TRBV27 and TRBJ2-7, with D perhaps TRBD1 or TRBD2 (5 bases each). The V gene's germline CDR1 is MNHEY and CDR2 SMNVEV (reference sequence). V was pared by 2 bases and J by 1 base, with 9 bases between. The CDR3 spans 14 residues. CDR3 residues: CASSLTEGSYEQYF. In nucleotides, the CDR3 is TGTGCCAGCAGTTTAACAGAGGGGTCCTACGAGCAGTACTTC.

The chain recombines TRBV9 with TRBJ2-2, with 12 positions matching TRBD1. The CDR3 runs to 15 residues. Germline V gene lookup returns CDR1 SGDLS and CDR2 YYNGEE. Trimming removed 5 bases from V and 5 bases from J; junction bases left unmatched: 4. The CDR3 is CASRGQGAETGELFF. The DNA of the CDR3 is TGTGCCAGCAGGGGACAGGGGGCAGAGACCGGGGAGCTGTTTTTT.

Regarding this clone: A read error may produce the germline difference seen at one junction end. The rearrangement uses TRBV15 and TRBJ2-3, with D hard to call. The CDR3 runs 14 residues. Looked up from germline, CDR1 is LNHNV and CDR2 is YYDKDF (reference sequence). CDR3: CATSGEQRTDTQYF. CDR3 nucleotides: TGTGCCACCAGCGGAGAACAGCGCACAGATACGCAGTATTTT.